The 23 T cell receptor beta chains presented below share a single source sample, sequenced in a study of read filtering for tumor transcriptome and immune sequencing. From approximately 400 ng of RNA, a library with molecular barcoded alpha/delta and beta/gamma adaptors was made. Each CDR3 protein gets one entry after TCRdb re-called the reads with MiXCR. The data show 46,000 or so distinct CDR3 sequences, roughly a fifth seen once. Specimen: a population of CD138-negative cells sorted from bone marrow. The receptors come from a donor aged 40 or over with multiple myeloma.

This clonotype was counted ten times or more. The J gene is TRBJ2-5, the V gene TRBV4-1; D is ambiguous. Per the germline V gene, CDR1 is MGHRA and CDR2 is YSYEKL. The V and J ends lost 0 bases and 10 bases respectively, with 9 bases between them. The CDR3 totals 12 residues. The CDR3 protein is CASSQERSDQYF. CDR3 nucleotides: TGCGCCAGCAGCCAAGAAAGGTCTGACCAGTACTTC.

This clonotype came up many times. The CDR3 DNA is TGTGCCAGCCACTCGGTTGCGGCCTACGAGCAGTACTTC. It yields the protein CASHSVAAYEQYF. V gene TRBV28 combines with J gene TRBJ2-7; the D is unclear. Germline-derived CDR1 and CDR2 are MDHEN and SYDVKM. V lost 8 bases and J lost 2, with 13 bases in between. This CDR3 has 13 amino acids.

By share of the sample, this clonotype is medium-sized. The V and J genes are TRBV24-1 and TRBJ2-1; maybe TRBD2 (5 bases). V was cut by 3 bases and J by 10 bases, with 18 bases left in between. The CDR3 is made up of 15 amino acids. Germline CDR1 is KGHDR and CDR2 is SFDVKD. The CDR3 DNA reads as TGTGCCACCAGTGATCAACGGACCCCCCGGGGAGAGCAGTTCTTC. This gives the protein CATSDQRTPRGEQFF.

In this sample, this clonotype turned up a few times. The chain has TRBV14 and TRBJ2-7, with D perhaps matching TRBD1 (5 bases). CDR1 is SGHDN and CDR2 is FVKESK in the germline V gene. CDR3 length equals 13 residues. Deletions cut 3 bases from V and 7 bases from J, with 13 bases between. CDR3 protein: CASSQETVTEQYF. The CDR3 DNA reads TGTGCCAGCAGCCAGGAGACAGTTACGGAGCAGTACTTC.

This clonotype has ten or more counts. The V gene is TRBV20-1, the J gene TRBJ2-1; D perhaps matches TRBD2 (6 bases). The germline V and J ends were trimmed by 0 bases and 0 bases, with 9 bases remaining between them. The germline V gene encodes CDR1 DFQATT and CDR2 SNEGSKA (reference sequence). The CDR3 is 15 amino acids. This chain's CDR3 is CSARDRDFSYNEQFF. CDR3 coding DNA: TGCAGTGCTAGAGATCGGGACTTCTCCTACAATGAGCAGTTCTTC.

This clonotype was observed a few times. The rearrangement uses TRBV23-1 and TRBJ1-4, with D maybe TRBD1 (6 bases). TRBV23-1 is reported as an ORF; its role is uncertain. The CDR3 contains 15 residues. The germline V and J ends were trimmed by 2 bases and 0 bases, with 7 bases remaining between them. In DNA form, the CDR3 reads TGCGCCAGCAGTCAAGCAGGGGCAACTAATGAAAAACTGTTTTTT. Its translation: CASSQAGATNEKLFF.

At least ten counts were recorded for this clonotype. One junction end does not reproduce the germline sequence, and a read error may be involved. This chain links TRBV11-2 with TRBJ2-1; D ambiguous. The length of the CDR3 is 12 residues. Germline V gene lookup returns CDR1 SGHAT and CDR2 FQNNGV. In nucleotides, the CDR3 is TGTGCCAGCAGCCCAAATTTGTCTGAGCAGCTCTTC. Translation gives CASSPNLSEQLF. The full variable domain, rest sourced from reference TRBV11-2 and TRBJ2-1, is EAGVAQSPRYKIIEKRQSVAFWCNPISGHATLYWYQQILGQGPKLLIQFQNNGVVDDSQLPKDRFSAERLKGVDSTLKIQPAKLEDSAVYLCASSPNLSEQLFGPGTRLTVL.

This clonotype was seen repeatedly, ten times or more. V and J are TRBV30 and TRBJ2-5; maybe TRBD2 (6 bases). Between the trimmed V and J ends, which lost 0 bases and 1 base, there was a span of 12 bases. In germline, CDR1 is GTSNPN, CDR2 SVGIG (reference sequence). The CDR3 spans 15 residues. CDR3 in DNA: TGTGCCTGGAGTGTTTATCGGAGGGCCCAAGAGACCCAGTACTTC. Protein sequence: CAWSVYRRAQETQYF.

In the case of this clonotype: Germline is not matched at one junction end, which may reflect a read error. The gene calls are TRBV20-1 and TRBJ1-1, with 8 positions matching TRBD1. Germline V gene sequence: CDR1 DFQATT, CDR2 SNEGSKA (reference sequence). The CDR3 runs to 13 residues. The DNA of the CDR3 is TGCAGTGCTAACAGGGGGACGAACGCTGAAGCTTTCTTT. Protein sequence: CSANRGTNAEAFF.

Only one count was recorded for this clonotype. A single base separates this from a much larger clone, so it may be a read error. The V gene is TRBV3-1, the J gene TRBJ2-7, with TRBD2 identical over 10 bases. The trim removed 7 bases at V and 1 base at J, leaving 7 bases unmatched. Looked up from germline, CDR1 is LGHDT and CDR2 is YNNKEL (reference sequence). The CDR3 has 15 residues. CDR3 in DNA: TGTGCCAGCACGTCTAGCGGGGGAGGGTCCTACGAGCAGTACTTC. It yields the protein CASTSSGGGSYEQYF.

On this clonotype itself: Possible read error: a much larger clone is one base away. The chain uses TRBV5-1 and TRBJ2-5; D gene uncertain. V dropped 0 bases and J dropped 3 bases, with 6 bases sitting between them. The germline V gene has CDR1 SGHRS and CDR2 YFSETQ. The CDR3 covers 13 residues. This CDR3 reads CASSLALKETQYF. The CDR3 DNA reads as TGCGCCAGCAGCTTGGCTCTAAAAGAGACCCAGTACTTC.

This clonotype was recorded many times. CDR3 protein: CSAVRATNYGYTF. The CDR3, as DNA: TGCAGTGCTGTCAGGGCCACCAACTATGGCTACACCTTC. The chain uses TRBV20-1 and TRBJ1-2; possible D gene TRBD1, 5 bases. CDR1 and CDR2 (germline): DFQATT, SNEGSKA (reference sequence). Trimming took off 5 bases at V and 2 bases at J, with 12 bases between the two ends. CDR3 length: 13 amino acids.

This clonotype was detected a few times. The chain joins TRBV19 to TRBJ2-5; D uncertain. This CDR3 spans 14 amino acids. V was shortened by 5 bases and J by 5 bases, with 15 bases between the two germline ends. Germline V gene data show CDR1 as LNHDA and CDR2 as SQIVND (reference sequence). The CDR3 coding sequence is TGTGCCAGTAGTCCAGGTCGAAAAGGGGAGACCCAGTACTTC. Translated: CASSPGRKGETQYF.

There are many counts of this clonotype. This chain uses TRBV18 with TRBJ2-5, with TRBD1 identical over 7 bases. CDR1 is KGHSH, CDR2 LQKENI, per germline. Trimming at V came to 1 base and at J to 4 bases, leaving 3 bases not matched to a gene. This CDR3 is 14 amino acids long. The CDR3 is CASSPQGASETQYF. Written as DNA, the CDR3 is TGTGCCAGCTCACCACAGGGGGCATCAGAGACCCAGTACTTC.

Here the CDR3 DNA reads TGCAGTGCTAGACTAGCGGGACCAGATACGCAGTATTTT. Its translation: CSARLAGPDTQYF. This chain connects TRBV20-1 to TRBJ2-3; 9 bases agree with TRBD2. J gave up 4 bases and V 2 bases, and 1 base lay outside the gene matches. The CDR3 is made up of 13 amino acids. CDR1 and CDR2 (germline): DFQATT, SNEGSKA (reference sequence).

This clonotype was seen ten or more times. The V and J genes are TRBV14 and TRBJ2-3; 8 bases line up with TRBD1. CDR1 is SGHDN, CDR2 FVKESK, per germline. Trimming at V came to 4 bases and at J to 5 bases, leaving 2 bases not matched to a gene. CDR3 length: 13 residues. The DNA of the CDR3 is TGTGCCAGCAGCCGGGACAGGCGAGATACGCAGTATTTT. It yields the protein CASSRDRRDTQYF. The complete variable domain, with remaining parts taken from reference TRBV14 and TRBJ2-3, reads EAGVTQFPSHSVIEKGQTVTLRCDPISGHDNLYWYRRVMGKEIKFLLHFVKESKQDESGMPNNRFLAERTGGTYSTLKVQPAELEDSGVYFCASSRDRRDTQYFGPGTRLTVL.

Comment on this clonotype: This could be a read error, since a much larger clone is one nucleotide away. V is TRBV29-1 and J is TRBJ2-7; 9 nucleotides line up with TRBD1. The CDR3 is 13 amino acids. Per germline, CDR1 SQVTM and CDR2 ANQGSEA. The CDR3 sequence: CSAEEYRGREQYF. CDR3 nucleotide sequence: TGCAGCGCTGAAGAATACAGGGGGCGGGAGCAGTACTTC.

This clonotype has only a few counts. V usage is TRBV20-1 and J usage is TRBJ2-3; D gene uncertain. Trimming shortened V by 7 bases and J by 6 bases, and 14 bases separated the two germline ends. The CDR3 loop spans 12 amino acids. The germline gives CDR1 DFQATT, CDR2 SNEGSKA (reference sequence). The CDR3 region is CSVALAMDTQYF. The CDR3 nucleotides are TGCAGTGTGGCTCTCGCCATGGATACGCAGTATTTT.

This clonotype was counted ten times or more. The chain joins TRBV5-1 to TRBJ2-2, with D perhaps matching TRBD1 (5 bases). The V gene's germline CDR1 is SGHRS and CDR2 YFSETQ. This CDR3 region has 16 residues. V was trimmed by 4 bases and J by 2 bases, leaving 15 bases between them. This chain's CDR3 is CASSVTGWANTGELFF. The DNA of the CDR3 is TGCGCCAGCAGCGTTACAGGATGGGCTAACACCGGGGAGCTGTTTTTT. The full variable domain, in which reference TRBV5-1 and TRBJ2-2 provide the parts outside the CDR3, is KAGVTQTPRYLIKTRGQQVTLSCSPISGHRSVSWYQQTPGQGLQFLFEYFSETQRNKGNFPGRFSGRQFSNSRSEMNVSTLELGDSALYLCASSVTGWANTGELFFGEGSRLTVL.

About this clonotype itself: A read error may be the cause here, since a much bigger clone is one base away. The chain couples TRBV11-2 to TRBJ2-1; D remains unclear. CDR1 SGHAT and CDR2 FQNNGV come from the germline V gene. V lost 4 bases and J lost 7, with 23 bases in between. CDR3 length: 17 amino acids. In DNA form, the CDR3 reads TGTGCCAGCAGCTCGGACCTTAGGAGCGAGAGGTTTAATGAGCAGTTCTTC. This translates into CASSSDLRSERFNEQFF.

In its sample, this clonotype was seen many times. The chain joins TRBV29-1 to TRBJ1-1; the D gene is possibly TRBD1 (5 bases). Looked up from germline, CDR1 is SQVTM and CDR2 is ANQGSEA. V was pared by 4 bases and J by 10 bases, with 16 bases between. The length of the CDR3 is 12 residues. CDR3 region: CSVGRGTGAAFF. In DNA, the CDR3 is TGCAGCGTTGGGAGGGGTACGGGTGCAGCTTTCTTT.

The CDR3 protein is CASRDGGTDTQYF. The CDR3 nucleotides read TGTGCCAGCAGAGATGGGGGCACAGATACGCAGTATTTT. The genes are TRBV6-1 and TRBJ2-3; D gene unclear. CDR3 length equals 13 residues. Germline V gene data show CDR1 as MNHNS and CDR2 as SASEGT. The V and J ends lost 6 bases and 1 base respectively, with 8 bases between them.

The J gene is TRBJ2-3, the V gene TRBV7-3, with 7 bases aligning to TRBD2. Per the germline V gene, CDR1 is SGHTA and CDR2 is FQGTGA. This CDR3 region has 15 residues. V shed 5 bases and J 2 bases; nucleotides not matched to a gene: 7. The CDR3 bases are TGTGCCAGCAGCCCGCTAGCGGCACCCACAGATACGCAGTATTTT. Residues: CASSPLAAPTDTQYF.